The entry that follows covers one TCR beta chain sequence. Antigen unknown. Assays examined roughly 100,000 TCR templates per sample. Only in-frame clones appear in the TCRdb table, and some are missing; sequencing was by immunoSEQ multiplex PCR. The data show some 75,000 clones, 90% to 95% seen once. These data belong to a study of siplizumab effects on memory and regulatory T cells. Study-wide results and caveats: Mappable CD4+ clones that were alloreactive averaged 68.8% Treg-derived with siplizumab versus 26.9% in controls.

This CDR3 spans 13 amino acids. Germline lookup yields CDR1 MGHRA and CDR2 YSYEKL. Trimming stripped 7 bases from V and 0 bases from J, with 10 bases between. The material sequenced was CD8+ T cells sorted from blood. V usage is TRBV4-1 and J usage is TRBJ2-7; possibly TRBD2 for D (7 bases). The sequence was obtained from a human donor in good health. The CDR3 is CASKGGASYEQYF. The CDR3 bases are TGCGCCAGCAAAGGGGGGGCCTCCTACGAGCAGTACTTC.